The T cell receptor (beta chain) described here comes from a study of T cell repertoires in cytomegalovirus infection. The wider study: Indicated by public TCR beta signatures were CMV infection and matching HLA type.

For this clonotype: Its target is not known.

TCRdb recomputed calls from the reads with MiXCR, one row per CDR3 protein. The sample holds about 470,000 distinct CDR3 sequences; about 44% are singletons and the top ten take about two fifths. This CDR3 has 16 amino acids. Trimming shortened V by 5 bases and J by 0 bases, and 16 bases separated the two germline ends. The germline V gene encodes CDR1 MNHEY and CDR2 SVGAGI. This chain uses TRBV6-5 with TRBJ1-2, with unresolved D. This receptor was obtained from a human donor in good health (CMV status not recorded). Some clones in this sample may be carry-over from other donors' samples. The sequencing here drew on cultured PBMCs, taken from culture after CMV antigen stimulation. In DNA form, the CDR3 reads TGTGCCAGCAGTCGGCTGGGTAGGTCCTCTAACTATGGCTACACCTTC. Translating gives CASSRLGRSSNYGYTF.